This T cell receptor (beta chain) came from a study of blood T cell repertoires in COVID-19. About the research overall: From the United States, Italy and Spain came samples of acute and convalescent COVID-19. In each case, the material was cDNA or gDNA derived from T cells, B-cell-depleted T cells, or PBMCs.

Authors' analysis steps: For nucleated cells, counts were estimated from reference gene primer amplification. Clones were sequenced by immunoSEQ multiplex PCR, and TCRdb holds only the in-frame ones, with some missing. The DNA was the basis for D and trimming; V, J and clone size are from that table. The sample yields 90,000 or so clones, about 79% seen once. Germline CDR1 and CDR2: LNHDA and SQIVND (reference sequence). Trimming pared 3 bases from V and 1 base from J, leaving 7 bases between. CDR3 length: 15 amino acids. The sequence came from a man in his 60s with acute or convalescent COVID-19. The chain joins TRBV19 to TRBJ2-6; possibly TRBD1 for D (5 bases). Input material: peripheral blood. The CDR3 loop reads CASSIPGSGANVLTF. The CDR3 DNA follows: TGTGCCAGTAGTATTCCAGGGTCTGGGGCCAACGTCCTGACTTTC.